One T cell receptor (beta chain) is described in this entry. As yet, its antigen is unknown. This record comes from a study of T cell responses to AZD1222 COVID-19 vaccine. Points from the study as a whole: Vaccine-associated CD4 TCRs ranged over spike, dominating at 160-218 and 743-854. Spike-specific TCRs gained breadth and depth after people received two AZD1222 doses. As reported, nearly half of all spike-specific TCRs target variant regions that are unmutated. Only 5 to 7 individuals given AZD1222 were seropositive at baseline.

Data came from immunoSEQ multiplex PCR; TCRdb stores just in-frame clones and leaves some out. The data contain roughly 180,000 clones, about nine tenths of them singletons. This receptor was obtained from an adult who received the AZD1222 COVID-19 vaccine. The sample was peripheral blood, taken 28 days after the second AZD1222 dose.

The CDR3 coding sequence is TGTGCCAGCAGTCCCCGGGACGGACGATATTTT. Translating gives CASSPRDGRYF. The chain combines TRBV6-5 with TRBJ1-3; D is perhaps TRBD1 (5 bases). Germline CDR1 MNHEY, CDR2 SVGAGI. V dropped 5 bases and J dropped 15 bases, with 14 bases sitting between them. There are 11 residues in the CDR3.